This TCR beta chain is drawn from a study of radiation and T cells in renal cell carcinoma. Data came from immunoSEQ multiplex PCR; TCRdb stores just in-frame clones and leaves some out. In the table there are about 170,000 clones, less than 90% of which are singletons. The germline CDR1 and CDR2 sequences are MNHNS and SASEGT. Trimming removed 7 bases from V and 5 bases from J, with 11 bases in between. This CDR3 has 12 amino acids. Time point specified: blood 4 weeks post-SBRT, at nephrectomy. Stated treatment: 15 Gy SBRT to primary tumor, nephrectomy 4 weeks later. This specimen consisted of blood, obtained from a patient whose treatment included radiotherapy and nephrectomy. The sequence was obtained from a woman aged 50 to 60 with renal cell carcinoma. The rearrangement uses TRBV6-1 and TRBJ2-5; D is perhaps TRBD2 (6 bases). The CDR3 region has the DNA TGTGCCAGCAATTCGGGGAGGGAGACCCAGTACTTC. This gives the protein CASNSGRETQYF.